The 27 T cell receptor beta chains below were found in one sample sequenced in a study of shared clonotypes between healthy human individuals. CD45RO-negative cells were positively selected for CCR7, leaving out terminally differentiated effector memory CD45RA+ cells. Some clones are missing from TCRdb's copy, which holds only in-frame ones; the method was immunoSEQ multiplex PCR. The sample records about 580,000 clones, 95% to 98% being singletons. The specimen was naive CD8+ T cells sorted from blood. These receptors were obtained from a man in his thirties or forties in good health.

V usage is TRBV2 and J usage is TRBJ2-3; 9 nucleotides agree with TRBD2. The CDR3 spans 16 residues. The germline V gene has CDR1 SNHLY and CDR2 FYNNEI. The V gene end was trimmed by 7 bases and the J gene end by 2 bases; junction bases not matched to a gene: 10. The CDR3 DNA follows: TGTGCCAGCATCGATAGCGGGAGCCCTTCCACAGATACGCAGTATTTT. It encodes CASIDSGSPSTDTQYF.

This clone occurred once. This rearrangement joins TRBV27 to TRBJ1-4; D is possibly TRBD1 (5 bases). Deletions cut 7 bases from V and 7 bases from J, with 16 bases between. This CDR3 is 14 amino acids long. The V gene's germline CDR1 is MNHEY and CDR2 SMNVEV (reference sequence). CDR3 nucleotide sequence: TGTGCCAGCAAGGGCCGGGGCAGGGTTGAAAAACTGTTTTTT. Protein: CASKGRGRVEKLFF.

V and J are TRBV9 and TRBJ2-5; no clear D. Germline V gene lookup returns CDR1 SGDLS and CDR2 YYNGEE. V lost 1 base and J 5 bases, leaving 18 bases between the germline ends. The CDR3 totals 16 residues. The CDR3 nucleotides read TGTGCCAGCAGCGTAACTTCCCAGGCCCCTACGGAGACCCAGTACTTC. The encoded protein is CASSVTSQAPTETQYF.

DNA of the CDR3: TGTGCCAGCAGTACTAGCGGGAGCGTTTACAATGAGCAGTTCTTC. This encodes CASSTSGSVYNEQFF. This chain links TRBV11-3 with TRBJ2-1, with 11 bases fitting TRBD2. The CDR3 runs 15 residues. Germline V gives CDR1 SGHNT, CDR2 YENEEA. V trimming: 6 bases; J trimming: 4 bases; junction bases outside the gene matches: 5.

The chain recombines TRBV2 with TRBJ2-1; no clear D. CDR1 and CDR2 from the germline V gene are SNHLY and FYNNEI. This CDR3 is built from 11 residues. V lost 7 bases, J lost 8 bases, and 9 bases lay in between. CDR3 residues: CASTSQDEQFF. The DNA for the CDR3 is TGTGCCAGCACGTCACAAGATGAGCAGTTCTTC.

The V call is TRBV7-6, the J call TRBJ2-1, with TRBD2 matching 8 bases. Germline CDR1 and CDR2: SGHVS and FNYEAQ. Trimming took 3 bases from V and 8 from J; bases not matched to a gene: 12. The CDR3 runs 16 residues. The CDR3 DNA reads TGTGCCAGCAGCTTGTTAGCGGGAACGGTATACGATGAGCAGTTCTTC. It translates to CASSLLAGTVYDEQFF.

To note about this clone: Other DNA sequences in the same sample also yield this CDR3. The J gene is TRBJ2-1, the V gene TRBV19; D not certain. The V end lost 5 bases, the J end lost 0 bases, and 5 bases lay between the germline ends. The germline CDR1 and CDR2 sequences are LNHDA and SQIVND (reference sequence). The CDR3 has 13 residues. The CDR3 loop reads CASSPSSYNEQFF. DNA of the CDR3: TGTGCCAGTAGTCCTAGCTCCTACAATGAGCAGTTCTTC. The whole variable domain, remainder taken from reference TRBV19 and TRBJ2-1, is DGGITQSPKYLFRKEGQNVTLSCEQNLNHDAMYWYRQDPGQGLRLIYYSQIVNDFQKGDIAEGYSVSREKKESFPLTVTSAQKNPTAFYLCASSPSSYNEQFFGPGTRLTVL.

The V and J genes are TRBV2 and TRBJ2-7; the D is unclear. CDR1 and CDR2 from the germline V gene are SNHLY and FYNNEI. V lost 0 bases, J lost 1 base, and 7 bases lay in between. This CDR3 region has 14 residues. Here the CDR3 reads CASSEALGSYEQYF. CDR3 bases: TGTGCCAGCAGTGAAGCGCTGGGTTCCTACGAGCAGTACTTC.

The chain links TRBV19 to TRBJ2-7; 7 nucleotides match TRBD1. Germline trimming cut 6 bases from V and 2 bases from J; bases unmatched to any gene: 13. CDR3 length: 16 residues. Germline V CDR1 and CDR2: LNHDA, SQIVND (reference sequence). DNA of the CDR3: TGTGCCAGTAGCCCCCGAAGGGGGCCAAAACCCTACGAGCAGTACTTC. This gives the protein CASSPRRGPKPYEQYF.

The gene calls are TRBV25-1 and TRBJ2-1; no clear D. The germline V gene encodes CDR1 MGHDK and CDR2 SYGVNS. V shed 8 bases and J shed 3 bases, with 17 bases lying between them. The CDR3 contains 15 residues. CDR3 loop: CASLPRSGDYNEQFF. In DNA, the CDR3 is TGTGCCAGCTTGCCCCGGAGTGGGGACTACAATGAGCAGTTCTTC.

V is TRBV10-3 and J is TRBJ2-3, with 12 bases matching TRBD2. The CDR3 spans 18 residues. Per the germline V gene, CDR1 is ENHRY and CDR2 is SYGVKD. The V gene end was trimmed by 5 bases and the J gene end by 0 bases; junction bases not matched to a gene: 9. CDR3 sequence (DNA): TGTGCCATCAGTTCTGGACTAGCGGGATCAAGGAGCACAGATACGCAGTATTTT. Translated, it gives CAISSGLAGSRSTDTQYF.

About this clone itself: The same CDR3 is also encoded by other DNA sequences in this sample. This sequence joins TRBV5-4 and TRBJ2-7; D remains unclear. The ends were cut back, 0 bases at V and 0 bases at J, with 4 bases in the middle. This CDR3 has 13 residues. In germline, CDR1 is SGHNT, CDR2 YYREEE (reference sequence). CDR3 in amino acids: CASSLGSSYEQYF. The CDR3, as DNA: TGTGCCAGCAGCTTGGGCAGCTCCTACGAGCAGTACTTC.

The chain uses TRBV7-9 and TRBJ1-3; 8 bases are a match to TRBD1. The CDR3 runs 16 residues. Germline CDR1 and CDR2: SEHNR and FQNEAQ (reference sequence). V was pared by 5 bases and J by 0 bases, with 6 bases of the junction left unmatched. The CDR3: CASSTPTGVSGNTIYF. For the CDR3, the DNA is TGTGCCAGCAGCACCCCGACAGGGGTCTCTGGAAACACCATATATTTT.

This chain links TRBV5-1 with TRBJ2-2; D is undetermined. CDR1 and CDR2 from the germline V gene are SGHRS and YFSETQ. CDR3 size: 14 residues. Trimming pared 2 bases from V and 1 base from J, leaving 6 bases between. CDR3 sequence reads: CASSFLENTGELFF. DNA of the CDR3: TGCGCCAGCAGCTTCTTGGAGAACACCGGGGAGCTGTTTTTT.

DNA for the CDR3: TGTGCCACTGGGAGCGGAGGCAATGAGCAGTTCTTC. Protein: CATGSGGNEQFF. The chain links TRBV19 to TRBJ2-1; D perhaps matches TRBD2 (5 bases). The CDR3 runs 12 residues. V dropped 10 bases and J dropped 6 bases, with 13 bases sitting between them. Germline CDR1 LNHDA, CDR2 SQIVND (reference sequence).

This chain links TRBV11-2 with TRBJ2-3, with D possibly called TRBD1 or TRBD2 (5 bases each). Trimming stripped 3 bases from V and 2 bases from J, with 9 bases between. Germline V lookup: CDR1 SGHAT, CDR2 FQNNGV. The CDR3 runs to 14 residues. The CDR3 DNA reads TGTGCCAGCAGCTTCTGGGGACCCACAGATACGCAGTATTTT. Encoded protein: CASSFWGPTDTQYF.

The rearrangement uses TRBV6-4 and TRBJ2-3; the D gene is possibly TRBD2 (6 bases). This CDR3 has 17 residues. V lost 1 base and J lost 1, with 15 bases in between. CDR1 is MRHNA, CDR2 SNTAGT, per germline. The chain's CDR3 is CASSDWGSGLGTDTQYF. For the CDR3, the DNA is TGTGCCAGCAGTGACTGGGGAAGCGGGTTAGGCACAGATACGCAGTATTTT.

The chain carries TRBV14 and TRBJ2-5; D is unresolved. Germline lookup yields CDR1 SGHDN and CDR2 FVKESK. V dropped 1 base and J dropped 3 bases, with 6 bases sitting between them. This CDR3 region has 13 residues. CDR3 nucleotide sequence: TGTGCCAGCAGCCAAGTAGCCAAAGAGACCCAGTACTTC. Translated, it gives CASSQVAKETQYF.

The rearrangement links TRBV27 to TRBJ2-7, with 7 bases identical to TRBD2. Germline loops: CDR1 MNHEY, CDR2 SMNVEV (reference sequence). V was pared by 6 bases and J by 3 bases, with 5 bases of the junction left unmatched. The CDR3 runs 13 residues. The CDR3 loop is CASSRGLFYEQYF. The CDR3 DNA reads as TGTGCCAGCAGCCGGGGACTATTCTACGAGCAGTACTTC.

The chain carries TRBV7-9 and TRBJ1-1; TRBD1 agrees at 8 bases. V was pared by 3 bases and J by 3 bases, with 9 bases of the junction left unmatched. The CDR3 sequence is 16 residues long. Germline values: CDR1 SEHNR, CDR2 FQNEAQ (reference sequence). The CDR3 protein is CASSFPRGLDDTEAFF. The CDR3 bases are TGTGCCAGCAGCTTCCCCAGGGGGCTTGACGACACTGAAGCTTTCTTT.

The CDR3 loop reads CASSALAGVRNEQFF. The CDR3 DNA reads TGTGCCAGCAGCGCTCTAGCGGGAGTTAGGAATGAGCAGTTCTTC. This chain links TRBV7-9 with TRBJ2-1, with 10 bases aligning to TRBD2. The germline gives CDR1 SEHNR, CDR2 FQNEAQ (reference sequence). This CDR3 has 15 amino acids. The V gene end was trimmed by 5 bases and the J gene end by 7 bases; junction bases not matched to a gene: 8.

The rearrangement joins TRBV7-2 to TRBJ2-2, with D unresolved. V was trimmed by 7 bases and J by 4 bases, leaving 13 bases between them. CDR1 and CDR2 (germline): SGHTA, FQGNSA. The CDR3 sequence is 14 residues long. Here the CDR3 reads CASTYRVGTGELFF. The CDR3 nucleotides read TGTGCCAGCACCTATAGGGTGGGCACCGGGGAGCTGTTTTTT.

This rearrangement joins TRBV18 to TRBJ2-5; no reliable D call. The CDR3 contains 13 residues. Trimming left V 3 bases short and J 5 bases short, with 10 bases between. Germline CDR1 is KGHSH and CDR2 is LQKENI. CDR3 DNA: TGTGCCAGCTCACCCCCCTATATGGAGACCCAGTACTTC. This codes for CASSPPYMETQYF.

The CDR3 region is CASSYGAGVRGDIQYF. In DNA, the CDR3 is TGTGCCAGCAGTTACGGGGCGGGAGTAAGAGGGGACATTCAGTACTTC. The chain carries TRBV6-5 and TRBJ2-4, with TRBD2 matching 7 bases. This CDR3 contains 16 residues. V trimming: 2 bases; J trimming: 8 bases; junction bases outside the gene matches: 12. The germline V gene has CDR1 MNHEY and CDR2 SVGAGI.

The J gene is TRBJ2-7, the V gene TRBV5-4; a weak D match, TRBD1 (6 bases). Deletions cut 2 bases from V and 1 base from J, with 13 bases between. Germline CDR1 reads SGHNT; CDR2 reads YYREEE (reference sequence). The CDR3 runs 15 residues. In nucleotides, the CDR3 is TGTGCCAGCAGCTTCCCGGACAGAGCGTCCTACGAGCAGTACTTC. Translating it yields CASSFPDRASYEQYF.

The rearrangement joins TRBV11-3 to TRBJ2-1; 8 nucleotides align to TRBD2. The V gene end was trimmed by 5 bases and the J gene end by 7 bases; junction bases not matched to a gene: 7. Germline CDR1 is SGHNT and CDR2 is YENEEA. The CDR3 covers 14 residues. The CDR3 here is CASSQGSGRNEQFF. CDR3 DNA sequence: TGTGCCAGCAGCCAGGGGAGCGGGAGAAATGAGCAGTTCTTC.

About this clone: The sample has other DNA sequences that encode this CDR3 too. This sequence joins TRBV27 and TRBJ1-4; D is perhaps TRBD1 (6 bases). V was clipped by 1 base and J by 6 bases, with 9 bases between them. Germline lookup yields CDR1 MNHEY and CDR2 SMNVEV (reference sequence). This CDR3 is built from 14 residues. DNA of the CDR3: TGTGCCAGCAGTTTATTGGGGGCCGATGAAAAACTGTTTTTT. Encoded protein: CASSLLGADEKLFF.